Listed below are T cell receptor beta chains from one sample, sequenced in a study. TCRdb reanalysed the 5' RACE reads using MiXCR and keeps one entry per CDR3 protein. The sample has 40,000 to 55,000 distinct CDR3 sequences; roughly 22% are singletons. The sample comprised Tregs sorted from a lymph node. The receptors shown here come from a female donor with breast cancer. The CDR3 runs from the conserved cysteine through the conserved F or W. The D gene is left open where the match is weak. The listing skips clone size in some rows; elsewhere it reads once, few, many or a size class.

>TRBV7-9|TRBD2|.|TRBJ2-3
TGTGCCAGCAGCTTAGTTAGCGGGAGTACAGATACGCAGTATTTT
CASSLVSGSTDTQYF
>TRBV11-1|.|.|TRBJ2-3
TGTGCCAGCACCTCAGGACAGATCACAGATACGCAGTATTTT
CASTSGQITDTQYF
>TRBV27|.|many|TRBJ1-5
TGTGCCAGCAGTTCCCTGCAGGAAGTTAATCAGCCCCAGCATTTT
CASSSLQEVNQPQHF
>TRBV18|.|few|TRBJ1-5
TGTGCCAGCTCACGGGAAGATCAGCCCCAGCATTTT
CASSREDQPQHF
>TRBV29-1|TRBD2|many|TRBJ2-2
TGCAGCGTCCAGACTAGCGGGAGGGCCGAGGGCGCCGGGGAGCTGTTTTTT
CSVQTSGRAEGAGELFF
>TRBV28|TRBD1|.|TRBJ2-2
TGTGCCAGCAGTCACGGACAGGGGGCATCTTCCGGGGAGCTGTTTTTT
CASSHGQGASSGELFF
>TRBV20-1|TRBD1|few|TRBJ1-1
TGCAGTGCCTTCGACAGGGGTCGAGGGAACACTGAAGCTTTCTTT
CSAFDRGRGNTEAFF
>TRBV18|.|few|TRBJ1-2
TGTGCCAGCTCACCAGGATCGGACTATGGCTACACCTTC
CASSPGSDYGYTF
>TRBV6-1|.|.|TRBJ2-5
TGTGCCAGCAGTGACTGGCTAGCAGAGACCCAGTACTTC
CASSDWLAETQYF
>TRBV12-3/TRBV12-4|.|.|TRBJ2-7
TGTGCCGGCAGCTTGCTCTACGAGCAGTACTTC
CAGSLLYEQYF
>TRBV4-1|.|many|TRBJ2-5
TGCGCCAGCAGCCTTCACGGGTCGGGAGCGGGTGAGACCCAGTACTTC
CASSLHGSGAGETQYF
>TRBV20-1|TRBD1|many|TRBJ2-7
TGCAGTGCTAGGAGGCCAGGGGGCCCCTACGAGCAGTACTTC
CSARRPGGPYEQYF
>TRBV7-9|TRBD2|.|TRBJ2-1
TGTGCCAGCTCCCTTGCAAAGACTAGCGGGAGGGATGAGCAGTTCTTC
CASSLAKTSGRDEQFF
>TRBV7-2|.|.|TRBJ2-1
TGTGCCAGCAGCTTATTCGACAATGAGCAGTTCTTC
CASSLFDNEQFF
>TRBV2|.|.|TRBJ2-7
TGTGCCAGCAGTGATATCCGGGGCCGTTACGAGCAGTACTTC
CASSDIRGRYEQYF
>TRBV30|.|few|TRBJ2-1
TGTGCCTGGAGTGGGACGGTGGCGGGCGTCAATGAGCAGTTCTTC
CAWSGTVAGVNEQFF
>TRBV7-9|.|.|TRBJ2-5
TGTGCCAGCAGCCTCATCGCTGACCAAGAGACCCAGTACTTC
CASSLIADQETQYF
>TRBV28|.|.|TRBJ1-6
TGTGCCAGCAGTTTATCACCATTGTGGAATTCACCCCTCCACTTT
CASSLSPLWNSPLHF
>TRBV10-3|.|many|TRBJ2-1
TGTGCCATCAGTGAGACAGGGAGCTCCTACAATGAGCAGTTCTTC
CAISETGSSYNEQFF
>TRBV9|.|.|TRBJ1-2
TGTGCCAGCAGCGTAGGCCCCCCAGGGACCTATGGCTACACCTTC
CASSVGPPGTYGYTF
>TRBV4-1|.|.|TRBJ2-2
TGCGCCAGCAGCCAAGTCTCCACCGCGGTGGAGCTGTTTTTT
CASSQVSTAVELFF
>TRBV7-9|.|many|TRBJ2-1
TGTGCCAGCACCGGGATACCTTTATACAATGAGCAGTTCTTC
CASTGIPLYNEQFF
>TRBV15|.|many|TRBJ2-3
TGTGCCACCAGCAGAGAGGACAGTTCCACAGATACGCAGTATTTT
CATSREDSSTDTQYF
>TRBV24-1|.|.|TRBJ2-3
TGTGCCACCAGTGTTCCGGGAGCCGGGACAGCCTTCACAGATACGCAGTATTTT
CATSVPGAGTAFTDTQYF
>TRBV20-1|.|.|TRBJ2-5
TGCAGTGCAGCAAGAGGTCGGCTCCTTGGGGAGACCCAGTACTTC
CSAARGRLLGETQYF
>TRBV28|.|many|TRBJ1-5
TGTGCCAGCAGTACCCCAGGCTGGCGCAATCAGCCCCAGCATTTT
CASSTPGWRNQPQHF
>TRBV6-1|.|few|TRBJ2-1
TGTGCCAGCATCATGACAGGGAGGGACAATGAGCAGTTCTTC
CASIMTGRDNEQFF
>TRBV6-1|TRBD1|many|TRBJ1-2
TGTGCCAGCAGTGATATAGGGGGCAGCTATGGCTACACCTTC
CASSDIGGSYGYTF
>TRBV28|TRBD2|.|TRBJ2-7
TGTGCCAGCAGTTCCGGACGGCGGACTAGCGGGAGAATCTACGAGCAGTACTTC
CASSSGRRTSGRIYEQYF
>TRBV6-2/TRBV6-3|TRBD1|.|TRBJ1-5
TGTGCCAGCAGTGAAGGACAGGAAAATCAGCCCCAGCGTTTT
CASSEGQENQPQRF
>TRBV28|.|few|TRBJ1-2
TGTGCCAGCAGCCGACTAGAGGATGCTAACTATGGCTACACCTTC
CASSRLEDANYGYTF
>TRBV9|.|many|TRBJ1-1
TGTGCCAGCAGTCAGGACGACTCGGGGTGGAACACTGAAGCTTTCTTT
CASSQDDSGWNTEAFF
>TRBV6-2/TRBV6-3|TRBD1|many|TRBJ2-7
TGTGCCAGCAGTAAGGACAGGGTTTTGCAGGAGCAGTACTTC
CASSKDRVLQEQYF
>TRBV20-1|.|many|TRBJ1-6
TGCAGTGCTAGGGGGGGAGAAGGTTCACCCCTCCACTTT
CSARGGEGSPLHF
>TRBV6-2/TRBV6-3|TRBD2|.|TRBJ2-7
TGTGCCAGCATAGCGGGAGCGGGTGAGCAGTACTTC
CASIAGAGEQYF
>TRBV4-1|TRBD2|many|TRBJ2-3
TGCGCCAGCAGCCAAGGGGGTCGGGAGGACTTAGATACGCAGTATTTT
CASSQGGREDLDTQYF
>TRBV5-5|TRBD1|many|TRBJ2-1
TGTGCCAGCAGCCGGGGACAGAGCTCCTACAATGAGCAGTTCTTC
CASSRGQSSYNEQFF
>TRBV3-1|.|many|TRBJ2-7
TGTGCCAGCTCTGGGACATCCCTTCTGGAGCAGTACTTC
CASSGTSLLEQYF
>TRBV12-3/TRBV12-4|.|.|TRBJ2-4
TGTGCCAGCAGTCCTAGTACAGGGTTTGGGGCCAAAAACATTCAGTACTTC
CASSPSTGFGAKNIQYF
>TRBV19|.|.|TRBJ2-1
TGTGCCAGTAGTACAGGCAGGTTGGGGAATGAGCAGTTCTTC
CASSTGRLGNEQFF
>TRBV9|.|.|TRBJ2-7
TGTGCCAGCAGCGTATCGGGCACCAGCTCATACGAGCAGTACTTC
CASSVSGTSSYEQYF
>TRBV11-1|.|.|TRBJ2-7
TGTGCCAGCAGCTGGGACTTCTCCGAGAAGCAGTACTTC
CASSWDFSEKQYF
>TRBV5-1|.|few|TRBJ2-1
TGCGCCAGCAGCATGGGGGGTCTTAATGAGCAGTTCTTC
CASSMGGLNEQFF
>TRBV30|.|.|TRBJ1-4
TGTGCCTGGAGTGTTTCAGCCTCGTTTGGAAAACTGTTTTTT
CAWSVSASFGKLFF
>TRBV29-1|.|.|TRBJ2-7
TGCAGCGTGGCGTGGGGGAGCTACGAGCAGTACTTC
CSVAWGSYEQYF
>TRBV7-9|TRBD1|few|TRBJ1-1
TGTGCCAGCAGCTTAACAGGGGGCCTGAACACTGAAGCTTTCTTT
CASSLTGGLNTEAFF
>TRBV20-1|TRBD1|.|TRBJ2-1
TGCAGAGCTCGACCCGGGACAGGGGCGAGTAATGAGCAGTTCTTC
CRARPGTGASNEQFF
>TRBV4-1|TRBD1|many|TRBJ1-4
TGCGCCAGCAGCCATTCAACCGGGACAGGGGGCGAAAAACTGTTTTTT
CASSHSTGTGGEKLFF
>TRBV4-2|.|few|TRBJ2-1
TGTGCCAGCAGCCAAGACCTACTAGCCTACAATGAGCAGTTCTTC
CASSQDLLAYNEQFF
>TRBV5-1|TRBD2|.|TRBJ2-5
TGCGCCAGCAGCTTGGGCGTCAGCGGGAAACCAGAGACCCAGTACTTC
CASSLGVSGKPETQYF